This T cell receptor beta chain was captured in a study of cytomegalovirus exposure and HLA in healthy donors. The method was immunoSEQ multiplex PCR; TCRdb's version includes in-frame clones alone and lacks a portion of them. Of about 120,000 clones listed, around nine tenths were seen once; the top ten hold over 1.1%. Germline CDR1 and CDR2: MNHEY and SMNVEV (reference sequence). The V and J ends lost 7 bases and 8 bases respectively, with 17 bases between them. This CDR3 is 14 amino acids long. The sample comprised PBMCs. The genes are TRBV27 and TRBJ1-4, with a weak D call TRBD1 (5 bases). This clonotype originated in a woman in her 30s in good health and CMV-seropositive. CDR3 in DNA: TGTGCCAGCAAGGTCTTAGGGGCAGGAGAAAAACTGTTTTTT. The encoded protein is CASKVLGAGEKLFF.